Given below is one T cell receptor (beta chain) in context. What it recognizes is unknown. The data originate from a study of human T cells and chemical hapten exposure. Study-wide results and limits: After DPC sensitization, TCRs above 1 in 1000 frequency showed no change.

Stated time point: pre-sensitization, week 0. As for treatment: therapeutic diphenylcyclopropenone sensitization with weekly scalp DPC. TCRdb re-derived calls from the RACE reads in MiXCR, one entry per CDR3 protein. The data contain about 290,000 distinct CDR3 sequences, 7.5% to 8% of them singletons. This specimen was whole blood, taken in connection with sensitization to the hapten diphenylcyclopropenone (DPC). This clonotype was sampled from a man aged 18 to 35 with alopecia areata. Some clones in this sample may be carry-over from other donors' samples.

The CDR3 region is CASSSGQGKSEAFF. The CDR3 DNA sequence: TGTGCCAGCAGCTCAGGACAGGGGAAGTCTGAAGCTTTCTTT. The chain uses TRBV7-9 and TRBJ1-1; 9 bases fit TRBD1. V was pared by 4 bases and J by 6 bases, with 6 bases of the junction left unmatched. The CDR3 totals 14 residues. CDR1 is SEHNR, CDR2 FQNEAQ, per germline (reference sequence).